This T cell receptor (beta chain) was obtained from a study of cytomegalovirus exposure and HLA in healthy donors. From the approximately 120-subject validation cohort, which was separate from the approximately 670-subject first cohort, the donors were drawn. Produced via immunoSEQ multiplex PCR; TCRdb's table is partial and in-frame only. Of about 71,000 clones in the sample, 94% were seen once. This CDR3 has 14 amino acids. Trimming cost V 8 bases and J 0 bases; bases outside gene matches: 6. Looked up from germline, CDR1 is SEHNR and CDR2 is FQNEAQ (reference sequence). The gene calls are TRBV7-9 and TRBJ2-5, with 7 bases lining up with TRBD1. This sequence was found in a man younger than 30 in good health and CMV-seropositive. The sample was PBMCs. In DNA form, the CDR3 reads TGTGCCAGCGAGAGGGGGCAGTACCAAGAGACCCAGTACTTC. It codes for CASERGQYQETQYF.